A selection of T cell receptor beta chains follows, all from one sample in a study of T cell responses to AZD1222 COVID-19 vaccine. Only in-frame clones appear in the TCRdb table, and some are missing; sequencing was by immunoSEQ multiplex PCR. The data hold about 150,000 clones, with around 92% observed a single time. Source: peripheral blood, taken 28 days after the second AZD1222 dose. These receptors all stem from an adult who received the AZD1222 COVID-19 vaccine. Both conserved end residues are part of each CDR3. The order of the fields is J gene, D gene, V gene, clone size, CDR3 length, CDR3 DNA, CDR3 protein. A D gene is named only where the DNA matches it firmly. Size values are once, few and many counts, or a class for expanded clones, and some rows have none.

TRBJ1-5 NA TRBV2 NA 16 TGTGCCAGCAGTGAAAGTAGGGCTTTTAGCAATCAGCCCCAGCATTTT CASSESRAFSNQPQHF
TRBJ2-7 NA TRBV7-2 NA 14 TGTGCCAGCAGCTTAAAGGGCTTCTCCTACGAGCAGTACTTC CASSLKGFSYEQYF
TRBJ2-1 NA TRBV6-2/TRBV6-3 NA 13 TGTGCCAGCAGTAGGGACACCTACAATGAGCAGTTCTTC CASSRDTYNEQFF
TRBJ1-1 NA TRBV9 once 15 TGTGCCAGCAGCAGACGACAGGATCTGAACACTGAAGCTTTCTTT CASSRRQDLNTEAFF
TRBJ1-6 NA TRBV7-8 NA 13 TGTGCCAGCAGCCTAGGGGGTTCGACACCCCTCCACTTT CASSLGGSTPLHF
TRBJ1-2 NA TRBV27 NA 16 TGTGCCAGCAGTTTATCGTACGGCAGGGCTTTTGGTGGCTACACCTTC CASSLSYGRAFGGYTF
TRBJ2-1 NA TRBV12-3/TRBV12-4 few 12 TGTGCCAGCAGTTTAGCCAGTAATGAGCAGTTCTTC CASSLASNEQFF
TRBJ2-1 NA TRBV5-6 NA 19 TGTGCCAGCAGCTTGTTAACGGGGCTCGGCAGGGGCTCCTACAATGAGCAGTTCTTC CASSLLTGLGRGSYNEQFF
TRBJ1-3 NA TRBV28 NA 18 TGTGCCAGCAGTTTAAGGGTAGGGCGAGGCGGCTCTGGAAACACCATATATTTT CASSLRVGRGGSGNTIYF
TRBJ1-2 NA TRBV7-9 once 16 TGTGCCAGCAGCTCCTCCGGGACCGGAGCTAACTATGGCTACACCTTC CASSSSGTGANYGYTF
TRBJ2-7 TRBD2 TRBV27 NA 18 TGTGCCAGCAGTCGACCCGGGACTAGCGGGAGGAGCACCTACGAGCAGTACTTC CASSRPGTSGRSTYEQYF